This entry features one TCR beta chain sequence. Its specificity is unknown. The PCR was carried out with 60 Vbeta primers and 13 Jbeta primers. Generated by immunoSEQ multiplex PCR, the TCRdb table keeps only in-frame clones and is missing some. Of some 210,000 clones listed, around 73% were seen once; the top ten hold around 3.9%. The data originate from a study of cytomegalovirus exposure and HLA in healthy donors. Healthy donors of bone marrow made up the group. Study-wide results and limits: A later analysis, which compared TCR beta chains of equal frequency, found the HLA-associated ones more clonally expanded.

The CDR3 sequence is 16 residues long. Losses at the gene ends were 4 bases for V and 3 bases for J; bases not matched to a gene: 11. CDR1 and CDR2 (germline): MNHEY, SVGAGI. The V gene is TRBV6-5, the J gene TRBJ2-7, with 8 bases aligning to TRBD1. Specimen: PBMCs. This receptor was identified in a male donor in good health and CMV-seronegative. The CDR3 reads CASSFLMTGAIYEQYF. The CDR3 region has the DNA TGTGCCAGCAGTTTTCTCATGACAGGGGCAATCTACGAGCAGTACTTC.